The source of this TCR beta chain is a study of shared clonotypes between healthy human individuals. The study, taken as a whole, reports: Four donors showed sharing of approximately 5% of naive CD4 clonotypes.

For sorted subsets, about 190 ng DNA per replicate equaled around 30,000 T cell genomes. TCRdb's table, derived via immunoSEQ multiplex PCR, lists solely in-frame clones and lacks some. The sample lists 2 million to 2.5 million clones, around 92% seen once, with around 0.4% in the top ten. J gave up 4 bases and V 6 bases, and 7 bases lay outside the gene matches. The germline CDR1 and CDR2 sequences are MNHEY and SMNVEV (reference sequence). This CDR3 contains 15 residues. In regard to this clone: Its antigen is as yet unknown.

The chain combines TRBV27 with TRBJ1-5, with 9 bases lining up with TRBD1. The sequenced material came from naive CD4+ T cells from PBMCs. Subset reported: CD45RA+ positively selected. This receptor was identified in a man between 18 and 29 years old in good health. Some clones in this sample may be carry-over from other donors' samples. The CDR3 region has the DNA TGTGCCAGCAGCGACAGGGGGTTGAGAAATCAGCCCCAGCATTTT. This sequence encodes CASSDRGLRNQPQHF.